This T cell receptor beta chain was sequenced during a study of cytomegalovirus exposure and HLA in healthy donors. Note on this clone: Its antigen is undetermined.

Researchers ran the PCR with 60 Vbeta and 13 Jbeta primers. Assay used: immunoSEQ multiplex PCR; TCRdb lists only in-frame clones, some missing. The repertoire has about 94,000 clones, more than 60% of them found once; the top ten carry under 4%. General observations from the study: CMV serostatus was the sole immune exposure data available. Later analysis revealed greater clonal expansion in HLA-associated TCR beta chains than in equally common others.

The germline V gene encodes CDR1 LNHNV and CDR2 YYDKDF (reference sequence). The CDR3 is 16 amino acids. The V gene lost 5 bases and the J gene lost 8 bases, with 19 bases spanning the gap. The chain is built from TRBV15 and TRBJ1-6, with TRBD1 as a possible D gene (6 bases). Sequenced input: PBMCs. This TCR was sampled from a man aged 25 to 40 in good health and CMV-seronegative. CDR3 bases: TGTGCCACCAGCGACCCCCCCTCAAGGGGGTATTCACCCCTCCACTTT. This translates into CATSDPPSRGYSPLHF.